In its sample, the clone carrying this TCR beta chain was seen once. Its antigen is undetermined. PCR used 60 Vbeta primers and 13 Jbeta primers. Some clones are missing from TCRdb's copy, which holds only in-frame ones; the method was immunoSEQ multiplex PCR. The sample has 110,000 to 150,000 clones, roughly 74% seen once. This sample was included in a study of cytomegalovirus exposure and HLA in healthy donors. Regarding the study as a whole: Per a later analysis, under 20,000 TCR beta sequences showed association with HLA alleles at 0.05 false discovery rate. In vitro data verified three CMV-associated chains as specific for CMV antigens. Common viral pathogens seemed to be connected with several of the most significant clusters, according to a later analysis. According to the study, 180 or so TCR beta chains were cytomegalovirus-associated.

CDR1 SGHRS and CDR2 YFSETQ come from the germline V gene. There are 15 residues in the CDR3. V lost 0 bases and J 0 bases, leaving 4 bases between the germline ends. Material for sequencing was PBMCs. The rearrangement joins TRBV5-1 to TRBJ1-6; D ambiguous. The receptor was isolated from a man aged 35 to 55 in good health and CMV-seronegative. DNA of the CDR3: TGCGCCAGCAGCTTGGCGGTCTCCTATAATTCACCCCTCCACTTT. This codes for CASSLAVSYNSPLHF. The whole variable domain, filled in from reference TRBV5-1 and TRBJ1-6, reads KAGVTQTPRYLIKTRGQQVTLSCSPISGHRSVSWYQQTPGQGLQFLFEYFSETQRNKGNFPGRFSGRQFSNSRSEMNVSTLELGDSALYLCASSLAVSYNSPLHFGNGTRLTVT.